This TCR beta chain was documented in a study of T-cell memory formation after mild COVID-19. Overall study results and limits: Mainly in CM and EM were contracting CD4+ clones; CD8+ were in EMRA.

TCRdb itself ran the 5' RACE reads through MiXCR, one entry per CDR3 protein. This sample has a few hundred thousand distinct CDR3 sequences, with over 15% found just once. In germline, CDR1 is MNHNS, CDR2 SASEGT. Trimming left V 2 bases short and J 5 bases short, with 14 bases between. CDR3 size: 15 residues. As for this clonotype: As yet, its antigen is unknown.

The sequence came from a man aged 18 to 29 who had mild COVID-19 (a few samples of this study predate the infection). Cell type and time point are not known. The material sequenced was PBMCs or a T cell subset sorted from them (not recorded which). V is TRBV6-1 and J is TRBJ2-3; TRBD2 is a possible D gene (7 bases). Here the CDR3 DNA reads TGTGCCAGCAGTGAATGGGGGGGGGCGCGAGATACGCAGTATTTT. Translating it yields CASSEWGGARDTQYF.